The entry below describes one T cell receptor (beta chain). Antigen specificity is unknown. The genes are named according to mouse. The CDR3 is cut off 1 residue early in the read; its end comes from the germline J gene. This sample is part of a study of tissue T cells after allogeneic stem cell transplantation. Study results and limitations: Which tissue TCRs were alloreactive or antigen-specific was not determined. Some clones might be persisting host cells.

The repertoire was sequenced with immunoSEQ multiplex PCR; TCRdb's copy has only in-frame clones and lacks some. The repertoire includes a few thousand clones, approximately 45% of them detected once, and 25% to 30% sits in the top ten. Stated time point: mouse harvest day 14 after allogeneic transplant. Mouse grafts combined 10^7 T-cell-depleted bone marrow cells with 10^6 splenic CD5+ T cells. This CDR3 comprises 14 residues. V lost 3 bases and J 2 bases, leaving 9 bases between the germline ends. In germline, CDR1 is SNHLY, CDR2 FYNGKV (reference sequence). The clonotype was recovered from a female BALB/c mouse given C57BL/6 T cells with graft-versus-host disease after an allogeneic hematopoietic cell transplant. Sequenced sample: gut tissue. The V call is TRBV3, the J call TRBJ2-5; a possible D gene is TRBD1 (5 bases). CDR3 DNA, as far as it was read: TGTGCCAGCAGCTTCCAGGGCTCCCAAGACACCCAGTAC. Its translation: CASSFQGSQDTQY. The whole CDR3 protein reads CASSFQGSQDTQYF. Combining the CDR3 with reference TRBV3 and TRBJ2-5 gives the whole variable domain GPKVLQIPSHQIIDMGQMVTLNCDPVSNHLYFYWYKQILGQQMEFLVNFYNGKVMEKSKLFKDQFSVERPDGSYFTLKIQPTALEDSAVYFCASSFQGSQDTQYFGPGTRLLVL.